The entry below describes one TCR beta chain. A second roughly 6 to 12 cycle PCR used barcoded and J-beta primers. A single record per CDR3 protein comes from TCRdb applying MiXCR to the 5' RACE reads. Of about 1,800,000 distinct CDR3 sequences in the sample, roughly 30% were seen once. The source of the sample is a study of blood T cells in healthy people across ages. The receptor's source is a woman in her 30s in good health. The sequenced sample consisted of blood.

CDR3: CASSQTAGWVNEQFF. CDR3 in DNA: TGTGCCAGCAGTCAGACAGCGGGATGGGTCAATGAGCAGTTCTTC. V and J are TRBV7-6 and TRBJ2-1, with TRBD2 matching over 7 bases. J gave up 6 bases and V 6 bases, and 11 bases lay outside the gene matches. Germline V gene lookup returns CDR1 SGHVS and CDR2 FNYEAQ. CDR3 length: 15 amino acids. The full variable domain, with the rest looked up from reference TRBV7-6 and TRBJ2-1, is GAGVSQSPRYKVTKRGQDVALRCDPISGHVSLYWYRQALGQGPEFLTYFNYEAQQDKSGLPNDRFSAERPEGSISTLTIQRTEQRDSAMYRCASSQTAGWVNEQFFGPGTRLTVL.